These 24 T cell receptor beta chains were sequenced from one sample in a study of T cell responses to AZD1222 COVID-19 vaccine. Assay used: immunoSEQ multiplex PCR; TCRdb lists only in-frame clones, some missing. The sample lists roughly 100,000 clones, under 90% occurring once. The sequences come from peripheral blood, collected on day 0 of AZD1222 vaccination. These receptors all come from an adult in good health.

V gene TRBV7-8 combines with J gene TRBJ2-2; 7 bases are a match to TRBD2. The trim removed 5 bases at V and 2 bases at J, leaving 5 bases unmatched. CDR1 and CDR2 from the germline V gene are SGHVS and FQNEAQ. This CDR3 spans 15 amino acids. CDR3 sequence (DNA): TGTGCCAGCAGCCCAAGCGGGGCAAACACCGGGGAGCTGTTTTTT. Translated: CASSPSGANTGELFF.

This clone was recorded a few times. The chain couples TRBV27 to TRBJ1-2, with D possibly being TRBD1 (6 bases). The germline gives CDR1 MNHEY, CDR2 SMNVEV (reference sequence). With 2 bases removed from V and 6 bases from J, the gap between germline ends came to 13 bases. There are 14 residues in the CDR3. The CDR3 region is CASSLGPGADGYTF. CDR3 nucleotides: TGTGCCAGCAGTTTAGGACCGGGGGCTGATGGCTACACCTTC.

J is TRBJ2-1 and V is TRBV12-5; 7 bases line up with TRBD1. The CDR3 covers 16 residues. The V and J ends lost 2 bases and 5 bases, in that order; junction bases with no gene match: 9. Germline CDR1 reads LGHNT; CDR2 reads FRNRAP. CDR3 DNA sequence: TGTGCTAGTGGTTTGTTCCGGGACAGCTTCAACAATGAGCAGTTCTTC. It encodes CASGLFRDSFNNEQFF.

The chain combines TRBV19 with TRBJ2-7; TRBD2 might be the D (6 bases). Trimming stripped 6 bases from V and 0 bases from J, with 15 bases between. The CDR3 extends over 15 amino acids. The germline CDR1 and CDR2 sequences are LNHDA and SQIVND (reference sequence). The CDR3 spells CASSILGGSSYEQYF. The CDR3 coding sequence is TGTGCCAGTAGCATACTGGGGGGTAGCTCCTACGAGCAGTACTTC.

This rearrangement joins TRBV11-2 to TRBJ2-7, with 8 bases lining up with TRBD1. The J segment lost 2 bases and the V segment lost 5 bases, leaving 5 bases of the junction unmatched. Germline loops: CDR1 SGHAT, CDR2 FQNNGV. This CDR3 spans 14 amino acids. The CDR3 is CASSIGQGTYEQYF. The CDR3 DNA reads TGTGCCAGCAGCATCGGACAGGGAACCTACGAGCAGTACTTC.

The chain combines TRBV7-3 with TRBJ1-2, with 9 bases aligning to TRBD1. The CDR3 totals 14 residues. The V gene end was trimmed by 2 bases and the J gene end by 8 bases; junction bases not matched to a gene: 6. Germline assignment: CDR1 SGHTA and CDR2 FQGTGA. The CDR3 spells CASSLQGQGYGYTF. CDR3 nucleotide sequence: TGTGCCAGCAGCTTACAGGGACAGGGATACGGCTACACCTTC. Using reference TRBV7-3 and TRBJ1-2 for the parts outside the CDR3, the full variable domain is GAGVSQTPSNKVTEKGKYVELRCDPISGHTALYWYRQSLGQGPEFLIYFQGTGAADDSGLPNDRFFAVRPEGSVSTLKIQRTERGDSAVYLCASSLQGQGYGYTFGSGTRLTVV.

V usage is TRBV30 and J usage is TRBJ1-2, with D hard to call. Germline V gene lookup returns CDR1 GTSNPN and CDR2 SVGIG (reference sequence). The V end was cut by 4 bases, the J end by 5 bases, with 8 bases between. CDR3 size: 11 residues. Here the CDR3 DNA reads TGTGCCTGGAATAGAGCTTATGGCTACACCTTC. Its translation: CAWNRAYGYTF.

The chain links TRBV19 to TRBJ2-2; D is undetermined. This CDR3 has 14 amino acids. CDR1 is LNHDA, CDR2 SQIVND, per germline (reference sequence). Trimming left V 2 bases short and J 4 bases short, with 8 bases between. CDR3 nucleotide sequence: TGTGCCAGTAGTATATCCTCCGCCACCGGGGAGCTGTTTTTT. Its protein is CASSISSATGELFF. Full variable domain (outside the CDR3, taken from reference TRBV19 and TRBJ2-2): DGGITQSPKYLFRKEGQNVTLSCEQNLNHDAMYWYRQDPGQGLRLIYYSQIVNDFQKGDIAEGYSVSREKKESFPLTVTSAQKNPTAFYLCASSISSATGELFFGEGSRLTVL.

This clone appeared once. The rearrangement joins TRBV5-6 to TRBJ2-7; 9 positions match TRBD1. CDR3 length: 17 residues. Germline-derived CDR1 and CDR2 are SGHDT and YYEEEE. After removal of 4 bases from V and 0 bases from J, the junction contained 11 bases not matched to a gene. The CDR3 sequence is CASSRDRERASSYEQYF. CDR3 coding DNA: TGTGCCAGCAGCCGGGACAGGGAACGCGCGAGCTCCTACGAGCAGTACTTC.

The chain uses TRBV15 and TRBJ2-7, with 11 bases identical to TRBD1. Per the germline V gene, CDR1 is LNHNV and CDR2 is YYDKDF (reference sequence). The CDR3 runs to 15 residues. V shed 4 bases and J 5 bases; nucleotides not matched to a gene: 7. CDR3 in DNA: TGTGCCACCAGCATGGGCGGGACAGGGGGACACGAGCAGTACTTC. Residues: CATSMGGTGGHEQYF.

This clone was recorded only once. This rearrangement joins TRBV6-6 to TRBJ2-1; 8 nucleotides match TRBD2. The length of the CDR3 is 15 residues. Germline assignment: CDR1 MNHNY and CDR2 SVGAGI (reference sequence). Trimming took 6 bases from V and 1 from J; bases not matched to a gene: 5. The CDR3 sequence is CASSPKRGSYNEQFF. CDR3 in DNA: TGTGCCAGCAGCCCCAAGCGGGGGTCCTACAATGAGCAGTTCTTC.

The chain links TRBV7-8 to TRBJ2-6; TRBD1 or TRBD2 may be the D gene (5 bases each). Germline lookup yields CDR1 SGHVS and CDR2 FQNEAQ. V was shortened by 1 base and J by 1 base, with 11 bases between the two germline ends. The CDR3 spans 17 residues. CDR3 DNA sequence: TGTGCCAGCAGCTTAGACCGGGGCTCTTCTGGGGCCAACGTCCTGACTTTC. It specifies CASSLDRGSSGANVLTF.

The chain employs TRBV7-8 and TRBJ2-2; the match to TRBD2 covers 8 bases. CDR1 and CDR2 (germline): SGHVS, FQNEAQ. Losses at the gene ends were 5 bases for V and 4 bases for J; bases not matched to a gene: 9. The CDR3 spans 16 residues. In DNA form, the CDR3 reads TGTGCCAGCAGCCCATATAGCGGGGACCTCACCGGGGAGCTGTTTTTT. Translating gives CASSPYSGDLTGELFF.

The rearrangement joins TRBV7-2 to TRBJ2-7, with 9 bases lining up with TRBD1. The CDR3 totals 14 residues. Trimming cost V 3 bases and J 4 bases; bases outside gene matches: 4. From germline, CDR1 is SGHTA and CDR2 FQGNSA. In nucleotides, the CDR3 is TGTGCCAGCAGCTTTGGACAGGGGACATACGAGCAGTACTTC. It is translated as CASSFGQGTYEQYF.

V and J are TRBV9 and TRBJ2-2; D is uncertain. Germline assignment: CDR1 SGDLS and CDR2 YYNGEE. The CDR3 has 11 amino acids. V lost 3 bases and J lost 3, with 0 bases in between. CDR3 in DNA: TGTGCCAGCAGCGACACCGGGGAGCTGTTTTTT. Translated, it gives CASSDTGELFF.

The genes are TRBV3-1 (or the pseudogene TRBV3-2) and TRBJ2-1, with TRBD2 identical over 7 bases. V was clipped by 2 bases and J by 4 bases; unmatched bases: 11. Looked up from germline, CDR1 is LGHDT and CDR2 is YNNKEL (reference sequence). CDR3 length: 17 amino acids. CDR3 nucleotide sequence: TGTGCCAGCAGCCAAAGACGGGTACTAGCGCTGTACAATGAGCAGTTCTTC. Translated: CASSQRRVLALYNEQFF.

V is TRBV3-1 (or the pseudogene TRBV3-2) and J is TRBJ1-2; 9 nucleotides line up with TRBD1. Per the germline V gene, CDR1 is LGHDT and CDR2 is YNNKEL (reference sequence). The CDR3 has 15 amino acids. V dropped 4 bases and J dropped 4; count of bases not matched to a gene: 7. CDR3 sequence reads: CASSPWDRESYGYTF. CDR3 DNA: TGTGCCAGCAGCCCATGGGACAGGGAAAGCTATGGCTACACCTTC.

The chain combines TRBV24-1 with TRBJ1-2, with D maybe TRBD1 (6 bases). Trimming removed 6 bases from V and 2 bases from J, with 12 bases in between. The CDR3 contains 14 residues. Germline V CDR1 and CDR2: KGHDR, SFDVKD. Here the CDR3 reads CATSPPQGNYGYTF. The CDR3 DNA reads as TGTGCCACCAGTCCCCCCCAGGGGAACTATGGCTACACCTTC.

The chain joins TRBV24-1 to TRBJ1-2; D unresolved. Trimming removed 2 bases from V and 2 bases from J, with 2 bases in between. The CDR3 has 12 amino acids. In germline, CDR1 is KGHDR, CDR2 SFDVKD. CDR3 region: CATSDSNYGYTF. CDR3 nucleotides: TGTGCCACCAGTGATTCAAACTATGGCTACACCTTC.

The chain couples TRBV5-6 to TRBJ1-2, with TRBD1 matching 7 bases. The CDR3 runs to 14 residues. The V segment lost 6 bases and the J segment 2 bases; nucleotides outside the gene matches: 7. In germline, CDR1 is SGHDT, CDR2 YYEEEE. The CDR3 reads CASTGEGANYGYTF. CDR3 nucleotides: TGTGCCAGCACCGGGGAGGGGGCGAACTATGGCTACACCTTC.

The gene calls are TRBV4-2 and TRBJ2-1; 10 bases align to TRBD2. Germline CDR1 and CDR2: LGHNA and YNFKEQ. Trimming cost V 0 bases and J 0 bases; bases outside gene matches: 2. The CDR3 covers 17 residues. CDR3 coding DNA: TGTGCCAGCAGCCAAGAGCCTAGCGGGAGCTCCTACAATGAGCAGTTCTTC. Translated, it gives CASSQEPSGSSYNEQFF.

The chain carries TRBV7-9 and TRBJ1-2; no clear D. There are 12 residues in the CDR3. CDR1 is SEHNR and CDR2 is FQNEAQ in the germline V gene (reference sequence). The V gene lost 5 bases and the J gene lost 8 bases, with 12 bases spanning the gap. The CDR3 bases are TGTGCCAGCAGCCCGGGCTCCGCGGGCTACACCTTC. This translates into CASSPGSAGYTF. Full variable domain (remainder filled in from reference TRBV7-9 and TRBJ1-2): DTGVSQNPRHKITKRGQNVTFRCDPISEHNRLYWYRQTLGQGPEFLTYFQNEAQLEKSRLLSDRFSAERPKGSFSTLEIQRTEQGDSAMYLCASSPGSAGYTFGSGTRLTVV.

V and J are TRBV13 and TRBJ1-5, with 11 bases lining up with TRBD1. Germline CDR1 PRHDT, CDR2 FYEKMQ (reference sequence). V lost 5 bases and J lost 6; bases outside the gene matches: 6. This CDR3 region has 15 residues. CDR3 nucleotides: TGTGCCAGCAGCCAAGGACAGGGGGCGGCTCAGCCCCAGCATTTT. Protein product: CASSQGQGAAQPQHF.

There are a few counts of this clone. The chain has TRBV27 and TRBJ2-1; a possible D gene is TRBD1 (6 bases). The CDR3 has 14 amino acids. Between the trimmed V and J ends, which lost 7 bases and 0 bases, there was a span of 10 bases. Germline V gene sequence: CDR1 MNHEY, CDR2 SMNVEV (reference sequence). The CDR3 spells CASTQGSSYNEQFF. The CDR3 nucleotides read TGTGCCAGCACCCAGGGGAGCTCCTACAATGAGCAGTTCTTC.